The rows below give T cell receptor beta chains drawn from one sample of a study of patients and donors after allogeneic stem cell transplantation. TCRdb ran MiXCR on the RT-PCR reads and lists one entry per CDR3 protein. The top ten hold around 6% of the sample, which has about 960,000 distinct CDR3 sequences, approximately 18% seen once. Sample: blood, either unsorted or a sorted T cell fraction (not recorded which). Every receptor here comes from a human donor who was either an allogeneic HSCT recipient or a stem cell or donor lymphocyte infusion donor (not recorded which). It is not recorded whose cells these are; they may come from a transplant donor. Both conserved end residues are part of each CDR3. A D gene is named only where the DNA matches it firmly. The size of a clone is reported for some rows only, either as once, few or many, or as a class for expanded clones.

v_call,j_call,clone_size,d_call,cdr3_aa,cdr3_nt
TRBV10-3,TRBJ2-6,few,TRBD1,CAISRPRTGLSGANVLTF,TGTGCCATCAGTCGACCGCGGACAGGCCTCTCTGGGGCCAACGTCCTGACTTTC
TRBV10-3,TRBJ1-5,NA,TRBD1,CAISDREGQPQHF,TGTGCCATCAGCGACAGGGAAGGTCAGCCCCAGCATTTT
TRBV5-1,TRBJ2-7,few,NA,CASSPQIKTATYEQYF,TGCGCCAGCAGCCCCCAAATAAAAACAGCCACCTACGAGCAGTACTTC
TRBV4-1,TRBJ2-5,few,TRBD2,CASSQVGLAQETQYF,TGCGCCAGCAGCCAGGTTGGACTAGCGCAAGAGACCCAGTACTTC
TRBV28,TRBJ2-3,few,TRBD2,CASSLWGAGGDTQYF,TGTGCCAGCAGTTTATGGGGGGCGGGAGGAGATACGCAGTATTTT
TRBV9,TRBJ1-2,NA,NA,CASSVGLELGYTF,TGTGCCAGCAGCGTAGGACTGGAGCTTGGCTACACCTTC
TRBV7-9,TRBJ2-1,NA,NA,CASSTQGTRNEQFF,TGTGCCAGCAGCACCCAAGGGACGAGGAATGAGCAGTTCTTC
TRBV5-1,TRBJ1-1,NA,NA,CASSLVQARGTEAFF,TGCGCCAGCAGCTTGGTTCAGGCAAGGGGCACTGAAGCTTTCTTT
TRBV19,TRBJ2-7,few,NA,CASSYSRVGYEQYF,TGTGCCAGTTCCTACTCCAGGGTGGGGTACGAGCAGTACTTC
TRBV2,TRBJ2-1,NA,NA,CASTAGGTTYNEQFF,TGTGCCAGCACAGCTGGCGGGACCACCTACAATGAGCAGTTCTTC
TRBV7-2,TRBJ2-7,few,NA,CASSLLTTYEQYF,TGTGCCAGCAGCTTATTAACCACCTACGAGCAGTACTTC
TRBV10-2,TRBJ1-1,once,TRBD1,CASSNSGGAYTEAFF,TGCGCCAGCAGCAACTCAGGGGGCGCGTACACTGAAGCTTTCTTT
TRBV4-2,TRBJ2-7,NA,NA,CASSQDPGVLSYEQYF,TGTGCCAGCAGCCAAGACCCCGGGGTGTTATCCTACGAGCAGTACTTC
TRBV12-3/TRBV12-4,TRBJ2-3,few,TRBD2,CASRNSGSADTQYF,TGTGCCAGCAGGAATAGCGGGAGTGCAGATACGCAGTATTTT
TRBV29-1,TRBJ1-2,few,NA,CSVSPGQGAFYGYTF,TGCAGCGTTTCCCCGGGACAAGGGGCTTTTTATGGCTACACCTTC
TRBV24-1,TRBJ2-3,NA,NA,CATSESPGYGDTDTQYF,TGTGCCACCAGTGAGTCGCCGGGATATGGGGATACAGATACGCAGTATTTT
TRBV20-1,TRBJ1-1,many,TRBD1,CSAVQGLNTEAFF,TGCAGTGCTGTACAGGGGTTGAACACTGAAGCTTTCTTT
TRBV30,TRBJ1-2,few,NA,CAWSVGAGYTF,TGTGCCTGGAGTGTCGGGGCTGGCTACACCTTC
TRBV4-1,TRBJ2-7,few,TRBD2,CASSQVVLAGAGEQYF,TGCGCCAGCAGCCAAGTGGTATTAGCGGGAGCAGGCGAGCAGTACTTC
TRBV24-1,TRBJ2-4,few,TRBD2,CATSDPGQREAKNIQYF,TGTGCCACCAGTGATCCAGGACAGCGGGAGGCCAAAAACATTCAGTACTTC
TRBV3-1,TRBJ2-1,many,TRBD2,CASSQDLRGSSYNEQFF,TGTGCCAGCAGCCAAGATCTCCGCGGGAGCTCCTACAATGAGCAGTTCTTC
TRBV11-3,TRBJ1-1,NA,NA,CASSLERGRDTEAFF,TGTGCCAGCAGCTTAGAAAGGGGCAGGGACACTGAAGCTTTCTTT
TRBV9,TRBJ2-3,NA,NA,CASSPGPYRTDTQYF,TGTGCCAGCAGCCCAGGCCCCTACCGCACAGATACGCAGTATTTT
TRBV5-6,TRBJ2-7,NA,NA,CASSLGRTFSYEQYF,TGTGCCAGCAGCTTGGGGCGGACATTCTCCTACGAGCAGTACTTC
TRBV7-9,TRBJ2-7,few,TRBD2,CASSLTSASSYEQYF,TGTGCCAGCAGCTTGACTAGCGCGAGCTCCTACGAGCAGTACTTC
TRBV11-2,TRBJ2-3,NA,TRBD1,CASSLQGALADTQYF,TGTGCCAGCAGCTTACAGGGGGCGCTGGCAGATACGCAGTATTTT
TRBV13,TRBJ2-2,few,TRBD2,CASSPRTSDDTGELFF,TGTGCCAGCAGCCCGCGGACTAGCGACGACACCGGGGAGCTGTTTTTT
TRBV10-3,TRBJ2-1,many,NA,CAIRDQPTDNEQFF,TGTGCCATCAGGGACCAACCGACGGACAATGAGCAGTTCTTC
TRBV29-1,TRBJ2-7,few,TRBD2,CSVEGDREGSHEQYF,TGCAGCGTTGAAGGTGACCGGGAGGGATCCCACGAGCAGTACTTC
TRBV7-3,TRBJ2-3,NA,NA,CASSFRWGSDTQYF,TGTGCCAGCAGCTTCCGGTGGGGATCAGATACGCAGTATTTT
TRBV20-1,TRBJ1-1,few,TRBD1,CSASGQGVAEAFF,TGCAGTGCATCGGGACAGGGGGTTGCTGAAGCTTTCTTT
TRBV27,TRBJ1-5,few,NA,CASSLSADSFQPQHF,TGTGCCAGCAGTTTATCGGCGGACTCGTTTCAGCCCCAGCATTTT
TRBV5-1,TRBJ2-1,many,TRBD2,CASSLEVLATFNEQFF,TGCGCCAGCAGCTTGGAGGTACTAGCGACTTTCAATGAGCAGTTCTTC
TRBV28,TRBJ2-7,NA,TRBD1,CASSHPGQGAIEQYF,TGTGCCAGCAGTCATCCGGGACAGGGGGCGATCGAGCAGTACTTC
TRBV7-2,TRBJ1-5,many,NA,CASSFNSQGSNQPQHF,TGTGCCAGCAGCTTTAATTCCCAGGGGAGCAATCAGCCCCAGCATTTT
TRBV27,TRBJ2-7,few,TRBD1,CASSYNRDSTYEQYF,TGTGCCAGCAGTTACAACCGGGACAGCACCTACGAGCAGTACTTC
TRBV12-3/TRBV12-4,TRBJ1-2,many,TRBD1,CASSSLSTTGEIRGYTF,TGTGCCAGCAGTTCGCTATCTACGACAGGGGAAATTCGGGGCTACACCTTC
TRBV5-1,TRBJ2-7,few,TRBD1,CASSLEGQGRVYEQYF,TGCGCCAGCAGCTTGGAGGGACAGGGGCGAGTCTACGAGCAGTACTTC
TRBV5-6,TRBJ1-5,NA,NA,CASSLGGPTGGNQPQHF,TGTGCCAGCAGCTTAGGGGGGCCAACCGGGGGCAATCAGCCCCAGCATTTT
TRBV11-1,TRBJ2-2,NA,TRBD1,CASTDGTGGETNTGELFF,TGTGCCAGCACAGATGGGACAGGGGGTGAGACAAACACCGGGGAGCTGTTTTTT
TRBV20-1,TRBJ1-5,few,NA,CSALVDSYSNQPQHF,TGCAGTGCTCTCGTCGACAGCTATAGCAATCAGCCCCAGCATTTT
TRBV20-1,TRBJ2-7,few,TRBD1,CSSNLGQGAPKTYEQYF,TGCAGTTCGAATCTGGGACAGGGTGCCCCTAAAACCTACGAGCAGTACTTC
TRBV24-1,TRBJ2-2,few,NA,CATSDFSTTGTVGTGELFF,TGTGCCACCAGTGATTTCTCCACGACCGGGACGGTGGGAACCGGGGAGCTGTTTTTT
TRBV20-1,TRBJ2-5,few,TRBD2,CSARDARRLAGVSQETQYF,TGCAGTGCTAGAGATGCTAGGAGGCTAGCGGGAGTGAGCCAAGAGACCCAGTACTTC
TRBV6-5,TRBJ1-2,few,TRBD1,CASSYPTGGGYGYTF,TGTGCCAGCAGTTACCCGACAGGGGGCGGCTATGGCTACACCTTC
TRBV20-1,TRBJ2-4,few,TRBD2,CSAPRAGLELAKNIQYF,TGCAGTGCTCCCCGGGCGGGACTAGAACTAGCCAAAAACATTCAGTACTTC
TRBV29-1,TRBJ2-1,NA,TRBD1,CSAISTGTAYNEQFF,TGCAGCGCCATATCAACCGGGACAGCCTACAATGAGCAGTTCTTC
TRBV19,TRBJ2-7,NA,TRBD2,CATNKNSGSIYEQYF,TGTGCCACCAACAAGAATAGCGGGAGTATTTACGAGCAGTACTTC
TRBV18,TRBJ1-5,few,NA,CASSPPSRVNQPQHF,TGTGCCAGCTCACCACCGTCTAGGGTCAATCAGCCCCAGCATTTT